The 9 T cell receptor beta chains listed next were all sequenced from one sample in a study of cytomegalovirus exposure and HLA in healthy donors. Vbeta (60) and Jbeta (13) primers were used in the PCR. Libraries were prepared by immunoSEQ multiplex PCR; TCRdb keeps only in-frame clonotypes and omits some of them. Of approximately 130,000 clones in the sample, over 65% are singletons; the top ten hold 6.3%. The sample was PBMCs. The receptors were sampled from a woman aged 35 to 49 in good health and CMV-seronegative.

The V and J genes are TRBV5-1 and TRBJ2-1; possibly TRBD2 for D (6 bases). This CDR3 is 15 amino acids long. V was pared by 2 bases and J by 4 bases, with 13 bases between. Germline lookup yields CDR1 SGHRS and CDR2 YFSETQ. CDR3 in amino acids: CASSLLAQRYNEQFF. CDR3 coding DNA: TGCGCCAGCAGCTTACTAGCCCAGAGGTACAATGAGCAGTTCTTC. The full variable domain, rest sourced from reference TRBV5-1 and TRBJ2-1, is KAGVTQTPRYLIKTRGQQVTLSCSPISGHRSVSWYQQTPGQGLQFLFEYFSETQRNKGNFPGRFSGRQFSNSRSEMNVSTLELGDSALYLCASSLLAQRYNEQFFGPGTRLTVL.

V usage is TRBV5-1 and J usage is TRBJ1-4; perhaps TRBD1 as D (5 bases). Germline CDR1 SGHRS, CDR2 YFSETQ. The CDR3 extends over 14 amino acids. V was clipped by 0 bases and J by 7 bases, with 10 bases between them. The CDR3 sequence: CASSLAGKGEKLFF. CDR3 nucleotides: TGCGCCAGCAGCTTGGCAGGGAAGGGTGAAAAACTGTTTTTT.

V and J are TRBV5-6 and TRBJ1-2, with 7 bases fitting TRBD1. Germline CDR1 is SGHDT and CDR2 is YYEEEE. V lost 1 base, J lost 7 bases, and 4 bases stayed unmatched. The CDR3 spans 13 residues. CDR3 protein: CASSLKGGGGYTF. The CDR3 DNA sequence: TGTGCCAGCAGCTTGAAAGGGGGCGGTGGCTACACCTTC.

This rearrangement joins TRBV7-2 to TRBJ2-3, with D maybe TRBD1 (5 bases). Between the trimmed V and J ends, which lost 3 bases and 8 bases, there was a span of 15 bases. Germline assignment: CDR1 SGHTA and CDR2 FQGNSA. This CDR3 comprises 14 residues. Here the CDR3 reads CASSLDAGWGTQYF. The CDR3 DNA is TGTGCCAGCAGCTTGGACGCAGGGTGGGGTACGCAGTATTTT.

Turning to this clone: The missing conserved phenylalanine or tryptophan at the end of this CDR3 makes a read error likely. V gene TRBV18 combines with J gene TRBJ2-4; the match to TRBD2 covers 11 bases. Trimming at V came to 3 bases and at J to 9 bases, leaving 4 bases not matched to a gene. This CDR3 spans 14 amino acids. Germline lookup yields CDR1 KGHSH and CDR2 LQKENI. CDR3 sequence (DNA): TGTGCCAGCTCACCTACTAGCGGGAGTGTCATTCAGTACCTC. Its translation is CASSPTSGSVIQYL.

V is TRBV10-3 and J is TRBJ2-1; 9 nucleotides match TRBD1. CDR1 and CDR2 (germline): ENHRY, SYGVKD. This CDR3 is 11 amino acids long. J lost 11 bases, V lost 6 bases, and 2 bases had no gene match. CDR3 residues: CAIRGQGKQFF. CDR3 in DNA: TGTGCCATCAGGGGACAGGGAAAGCAGTTCTTC.

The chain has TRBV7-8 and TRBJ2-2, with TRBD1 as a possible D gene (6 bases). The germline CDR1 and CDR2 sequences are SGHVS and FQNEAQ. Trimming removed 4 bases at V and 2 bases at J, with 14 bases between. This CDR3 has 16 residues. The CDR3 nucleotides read TGTGCCAGCAGCTCCCGGACAGCCCTCAACACCGGGGAGCTGTTTTTT. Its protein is CASSSRTALNTGELFF. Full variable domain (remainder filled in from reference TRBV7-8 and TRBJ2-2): GAGVSQSPRYKVAKRGQDVALRCDPISGHVSLFWYQQALGQGPEFLTYFQNEAQLDKSGLPSDRFFAERPEGSVSTLKIQRTQQEDSAVYLCASSSRTALNTGELFFGEGSRLTVL.

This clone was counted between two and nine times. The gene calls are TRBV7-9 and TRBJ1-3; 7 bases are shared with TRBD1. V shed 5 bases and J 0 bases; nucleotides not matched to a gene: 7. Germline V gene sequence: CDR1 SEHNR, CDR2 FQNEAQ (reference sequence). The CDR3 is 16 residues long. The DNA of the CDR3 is TGTGCCAGCAGCCACGGACAGGTGATCTCTGGAAACACCATATATTTT. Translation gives CASSHGQVISGNTIYF.

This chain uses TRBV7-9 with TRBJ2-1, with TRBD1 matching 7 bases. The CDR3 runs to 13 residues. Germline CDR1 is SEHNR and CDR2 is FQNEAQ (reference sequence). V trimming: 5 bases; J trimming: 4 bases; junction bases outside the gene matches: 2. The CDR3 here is CASSGTEYNEQFF. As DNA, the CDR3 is TGTGCCAGCAGCGGGACAGAATACAATGAGCAGTTCTTC.